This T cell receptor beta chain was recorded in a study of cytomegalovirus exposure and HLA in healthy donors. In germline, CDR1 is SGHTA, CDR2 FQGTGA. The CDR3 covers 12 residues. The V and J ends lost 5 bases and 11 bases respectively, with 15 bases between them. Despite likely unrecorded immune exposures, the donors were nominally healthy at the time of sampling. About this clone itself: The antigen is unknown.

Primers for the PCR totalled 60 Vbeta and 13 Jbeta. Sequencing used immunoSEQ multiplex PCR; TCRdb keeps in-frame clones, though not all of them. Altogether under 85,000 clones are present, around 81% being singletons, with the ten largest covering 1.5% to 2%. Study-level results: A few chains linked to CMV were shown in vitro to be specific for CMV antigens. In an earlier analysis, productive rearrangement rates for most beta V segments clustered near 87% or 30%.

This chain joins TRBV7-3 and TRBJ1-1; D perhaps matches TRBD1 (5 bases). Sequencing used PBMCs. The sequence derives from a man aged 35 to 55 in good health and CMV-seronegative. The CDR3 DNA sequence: TGTGCCAGCAGCCCTAGACGGGGGACCGCTTTCTTT. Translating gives CASSPRRGTAFF.